This TCR beta chain was recorded in a study of T cells after yellow fever vaccination. This clonotype was seen a handful of times. MiXCR was run by TCRdb on the 5' RACE reads, yielding one entry per CDR3 protein. The sample lists about 300,000 distinct CDR3 sequences, around 3.9% occurring once. The V gene's germline CDR1 is SGDLS and CDR2 YYNGEE. The CDR3 is made up of 17 amino acids. Trimming cost V 3 bases and J 1 base; bases outside gene matches: 12. The sequence came from a young man who received the YFV17D yellow fever vaccine. The rearrangement joins TRBV9 to TRBJ1-1; 7 nucleotides agree with TRBD1. The sample consisted of PBMCs, taken 5 days after the yellow fever booster vaccination. The CDR3 nucleotides read TGTGCCAGCAGCGATAAGACAGGGAGGGGAAAGAACACTGAAGCTTTCTTT. It encodes CASSDKTGRGKNTEAFF.